This TCR beta chain was sequenced for a study of shared clonotypes between healthy human individuals. With respect to this clone: This sample includes further DNA sequences coding for the same CDR3.

Every immunoSEQ plate was one replicate of a subset's evenly spread DNA. TCRdb keeps only in-frame clones here, not all; method: immunoSEQ multiplex PCR. Among about 2.3 million clones listed, 85% to 95% were seen once. The sample taken for sequencing was naive CD4+ T cells from PBMCs. Subset noted: CD45RA+ positively selected. This receptor was identified in a man between 18 and 29 years old in good health. Some clones in this sample may be carry-over from other donors' samples.

The CDR3 reads CASSPGTDSGNTIYF. In DNA form, the CDR3 reads TGTGCCAGCTCACCAGGGACAGACTCTGGAAACACCATATATTTT. This chain connects TRBV18 to TRBJ1-3; 7 bases fit TRBD1. This CDR3 contains 15 residues. Germline V gene lookup returns CDR1 KGHSH and CDR2 LQKENI. J was trimmed by 0 bases and V by 2 bases; bases with no gene match: 1.